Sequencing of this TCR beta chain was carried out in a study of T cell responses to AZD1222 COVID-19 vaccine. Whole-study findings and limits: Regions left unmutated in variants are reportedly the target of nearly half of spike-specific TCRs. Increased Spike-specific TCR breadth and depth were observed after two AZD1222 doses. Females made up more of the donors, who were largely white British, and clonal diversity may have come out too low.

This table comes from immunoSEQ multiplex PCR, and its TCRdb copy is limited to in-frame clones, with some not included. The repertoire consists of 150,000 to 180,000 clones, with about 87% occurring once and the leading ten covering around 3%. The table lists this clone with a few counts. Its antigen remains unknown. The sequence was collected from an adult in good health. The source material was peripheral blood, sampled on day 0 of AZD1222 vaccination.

CDR3 coding DNA: TGTGCCAGCTCACCACCCGGGTTCGTTCTGGACCAAGAGACCCAGTACTTC. Encoded protein: CASSPPGFVLDQETQYF. This rearrangement joins TRBV18 to TRBJ2-5; no firm D call. V was pared by 0 bases and J by 0 bases, with 14 bases between. The CDR3 runs to 17 residues. Germline CDR1 KGHSH, CDR2 LQKENI.